This record looks at one TCR beta chain sequence and its context. Original methodology: The assay estimated nucleated cells by amplifying reference gene primers. Clones were sequenced by immunoSEQ multiplex PCR, and TCRdb holds only the in-frame ones, with some missing. V and J calls and clone size follow that table, whereas D and trimming were derived from the DNA. The sample yields around 620,000 clones, 70% to 90% seen once. This CDR3 region has 14 residues. V lost 1 base and J lost 7, with 11 bases in between. Germline assignment: CDR1 SEHNR and CDR2 FQNEAQ (reference sequence). This sample was taken from a study of blood T cell repertoires in COVID-19. Study details: Acute and convalescent COVID-19 samples came from the United States, Italy and Spain. T cells, B-cell-depleted T cells, or PBMCs supplied cDNA or gDNA.

The gene calls are TRBV7-9 and TRBJ1-5; D may be TRBD1 (5 bases). The TCR sequence derives from a woman aged 18-29 years with acute or convalescent COVID-19. Sequenced: peripheral blood. For the CDR3, the DNA is TGTGCCAGCAGCTTAGAAGGCAGGGCCCAGCCCCAGCATTTT. Its translation is CASSLEGRAQPQHF.